Presented here are 20 T cell receptor beta chains from one specimen sequenced in a study of OX40 agonist ivuxolimab in advanced cancers. The assay was immunoSEQ multiplex PCR, and TCRdb's table has in-frame clones only and misses some. The sample carries 80,000 or so clones, approximately 87% recorded once. The source material was CD4+ or CD8+ T cells sorted from blood, sampled in a trial of the OX40 agonist ivuxolimab. All receptors come from an adult with an advanced solid tumor such as melanoma, head and neck, liver or kidney cancer.

The gene calls are TRBV5-4 and TRBJ1-1, with 12 bases that match TRBD1. CDR3 length equals 15 residues. CDR1 and CDR2 from the germline V gene are SGHNT and YYREEE (reference sequence). Losses at the gene ends were 4 bases for V and 10 bases for J; bases not matched to a gene: 11. CDR3 nucleotides: TGTGCCAGCAGCCGTCCCGGGACAGGGGGCGGTCTAGCTTTCTTT. Protein product: CASSRPGTGGGLAFF.

The V call is TRBV11-1, the J call TRBJ2-1, with 9 bases matching TRBD1. The CDR3 spans 15 residues. The trim removed 3 bases at V and 9 bases at J, leaving 9 bases unmatched. Germline CDR1 and CDR2: SGHAT and FQDESV (reference sequence). The CDR3 region is CASSFGTGFNSEQFF. Here the CDR3 DNA reads TGTGCCAGCAGCTTCGGGACAGGGTTTAACTCTGAGCAGTTCTTC.

The CDR3, as DNA: TGTGCCAGCTCCAGGGCAGGGGGTAGTAATTCACCCCTCCACTTT. It yields the protein CASSRAGGSNSPLHF. This chain links TRBV18 with TRBJ1-6; 7 nucleotides align to TRBD1. Per the germline V gene, CDR1 is KGHSH and CDR2 is LQKENI. The junction had 8 bases not matched to a gene; V was cut back by 6 bases and J by 6 bases. This CDR3 comprises 15 residues.

This clone was recorded once. The rearrangement joins TRBV9 to TRBJ2-7; TRBD2 matches 10 bases. J gave up 0 bases and V 4 bases, and 7 bases lay outside the gene matches. The CDR3 spans 16 residues. Germline values: CDR1 SGDLS, CDR2 YYNGEE. In nucleotides, the CDR3 is TGTGCCAGCAGCCCCAGCGGGGGGGTGAGCTCCTACGAGCAGTACTTC. It encodes CASSPSGGVSSYEQYF.

This chain uses TRBV7-3 with TRBJ2-1; TRBD1 might be the D (8 bases). This CDR3 is 15 amino acids long. CDR1 SGHTA and CDR2 FQGTGA come from the germline V gene. The V end lost 5 bases, the J end lost 8 bases, and 19 bases lay between the germline ends. For the CDR3, the DNA is TGTGCCAGCAGCACACAGGGGGGGAATATCGATGAGCAGTTCTTC. It specifies CASSTQGGNIDEQFF.

V usage is TRBV7-3 and J usage is TRBJ2-2, with no clear D. In germline, CDR1 is SGHTA, CDR2 FQGTGA. CDR3 length: 16 amino acids. The V gene lost 5 bases and the J gene lost 0 bases, with 13 bases spanning the gap. CDR3 residues: CASSQMAATNTGELFF. For the CDR3, the DNA is TGTGCCAGCAGCCAAATGGCAGCGACGAACACCGGGGAGCTGTTTTTT.

CDR3 in DNA: TGTGCCAGCAGCTTAGACGGGCCCCAACAAGAGACCCAGTACTTC. The encoded protein is CASSLDGPQQETQYF. This chain links TRBV11-3 with TRBJ2-5; D is unresolved. CDR1 is SGHNT and CDR2 is YENEEA in the germline V gene. The CDR3 covers 15 residues. V was pared by 0 bases and J by 2 bases, with 10 bases between.

The CDR3: CASSLVGTARGYTF. The DNA of the CDR3 is TGCGCCAGCAGCTTGGTCGGGACGGCGCGCGGCTACACCTTC. This sequence joins TRBV5-1 and TRBJ1-2; a weak D match, TRBD1 (5 bases). This CDR3 has 14 residues. The ends were cut back, 0 bases at V and 8 bases at J, with 14 bases in the middle. Germline V CDR1 and CDR2: SGHRS, YFSETQ.

V and J are TRBV19 and TRBJ2-5, with D perhaps matching TRBD1 or TRBD2 (5 bases each). CDR3 length equals 14 residues. Deletions cut 6 bases from V and 1 base from J, with 12 bases between. Germline V gene data show CDR1 as LNHDA and CDR2 as SQIVND (reference sequence). CDR3: CASRRDGLQETQYF. Written as DNA, the CDR3 is TGTGCCAGTAGAAGGGACGGACTCCAAGAGACCCAGTACTTC. Complete variable domain (other parts from reference TRBV19 and TRBJ2-5): DGGITQSPKYLFRKEGQNVTLSCEQNLNHDAMYWYRQDPGQGLRLIYYSQIVNDFQKGDIAEGYSVSREKKESFPLTVTSAQKNPTAFYLCASRRDGLQETQYFGPGTRLLVL.

The V call is TRBV7-6, the J call TRBJ2-1, with D possibly matching TRBD2 (5 bases). Germline-derived CDR1 and CDR2 are SGHVS and FNYEAQ. Trimming cost V 5 bases and J 0 bases, with 17 bases left between them. The CDR3 extends over 17 amino acids. CDR3 sequence: CASSLEARGSSYNEQFF. The CDR3 DNA reads TGTGCCAGCAGCCTGGAGGCGCGCGGAAGCTCCTACAATGAGCAGTTCTTC.

V gene TRBV18 combines with J gene TRBJ2-7; D could derive from TRBD1 or TRBD2 (7 bases each). The germline V gene encodes CDR1 KGHSH and CDR2 LQKENI. The CDR3 is made up of 15 amino acids. Trimming stripped 6 bases from V and 2 bases from J, with 17 bases between. The CDR3 nucleotides read TGTGCCAGCTCGTTCGACAGGGAGGGAGCCTACGAGCAGTACTTC. It specifies CASSFDREGAYEQYF.

V is TRBV5-1 and J is TRBJ1-1, with D unresolved. The CDR3 totals 12 residues. Deletions cut 6 bases from V and 3 bases from J, with 9 bases between. In germline, CDR1 is SGHRS, CDR2 YFSETQ. The CDR3 DNA is TGCGCCAGCAATGGGCAGTACACTGAAGCTTTCTTT. Encoded protein: CASNGQYTEAFF.

V and J are TRBV18 and TRBJ2-3, with D possibly matching TRBD2 (5 bases). The V end lost 4 bases, the J end lost 6 bases, and 14 bases lay between the germline ends. This CDR3 contains 14 residues. Germline V gene lookup returns CDR1 KGHSH and CDR2 LQKENI. The CDR3 DNA reads TGTGCCAGCTCACGGTACAGCGGCGCGGATACGCAGTATTTT. It yields the protein CASSRYSGADTQYF.

V usage is TRBV9 and J usage is TRBJ1-6, with D perhaps matching TRBD1 (6 bases). V was shortened by 0 bases and J by 5 bases, with 9 bases between the two germline ends. The CDR3 length is 15 residues. Per the germline V gene, CDR1 is SGDLS and CDR2 is YYNGEE. CDR3 loop: CASSVEGGNNSPLHF. DNA of the CDR3: TGTGCCAGCAGCGTAGAAGGGGGGAATAATTCACCCCTCCACTTT.

The V and J genes are TRBV6-6 and TRBJ2-2; tentatively, D is TRBD1 (6 bases). Germline values: CDR1 MNHNY, CDR2 SVGAGI (reference sequence). The germline V and J ends were trimmed by 4 bases and 0 bases, with 9 bases remaining between them. CDR3 size: 15 residues. The CDR3 loop is CASSSGQPNTGELFF. CDR3 nucleotides: TGTGCCAGCAGTTCGGGACAACCGAACACCGGGGAGCTGTTTTTT.

This rearrangement joins TRBV5-6 to TRBJ2-5, with TRBD2 matching 11 bases. Trimming removed 2 bases from V and 5 bases from J; junction bases left unmatched: 2. Germline-derived CDR1 and CDR2 are SGHDT and YYEEEE. This CDR3 contains 14 residues. DNA for the CDR3: TGTGCCAGCAGCTTTCGGACTAGCGGGGAGACCCAGTACTTC. It specifies CASSFRTSGETQYF.

The J gene is TRBJ2-2, the V gene TRBV5-1, with D perhaps TRBD2 (6 bases). Trimming cost V 1 base and J 4 bases, with 14 bases left between them. Germline lookup yields CDR1 SGHRS and CDR2 YFSETQ. The CDR3 has 16 residues. This CDR3 is CASSLIGGSGTGELFF. The CDR3 nucleotides read TGCGCCAGCAGCTTGATTGGGGGGAGCGGCACCGGGGAGCTGTTTTTT.

This chain uses TRBV6-6 with TRBJ1-1; D not certain. V was cut by 8 bases and J by 6 bases, with 16 bases left in between. Per germline, CDR1 MNHNY and CDR2 SVGAGI (reference sequence). This CDR3 is built from 13 residues. DNA for the CDR3: TGTGCCAGCCTTAACAGAGACACCCCTGAAGCTTTCTTT. Encoded protein: CASLNRDTPEAFF.

The chain combines TRBV9 with TRBJ2-1, with 7 positions matching TRBD2. The CDR3 totals 16 residues. Germline V gives CDR1 SGDLS, CDR2 YYNGEE. Germline trimming cut 3 bases from V and 0 bases from J; bases unmatched to any gene: 6. In DNA, the CDR3 is TGTGCCAGCAGCGCCTCACTAGCGATCTCCTACAATGAGCAGTTCTTC. Encoded protein: CASSASLAISYNEQFF.

CDR3 DNA sequence: TGTGCCAGCAGGGAGGCCCAGGTGAACACTGAAGCTTTCTTT. Encoded protein: CASREAQVNTEAFF. V gene TRBV10-3 combines with J gene TRBJ1-1; D may be TRBD1 (5 bases). Germline values: CDR1 ENHRY, CDR2 SYGVKD. V dropped 10 bases and J dropped 0 bases, with 15 bases sitting between them. This CDR3 has 14 amino acids.